This T cell receptor beta chain appears in the sequencing data of a study of molecular identifiers for immune sequencing clone quantification. Across the whole study: RNA from around 20,000 or 100,000 naive CD8 cells was split five ways in replicates, with four sequenced.

This clonotype was observed a few times. Sorting isolated naive CD8 T cells as CD8+CD4-CCR7+CD45RA+ events. Using its own MiXCR run on the PCR reads, TCRdb lists one record per CDR3 protein. Of hundreds of thousands of distinct CDR3 sequences listed, over 25% were seen once; the top ten hold 0.6% to 0.9%. In germline, CDR1 is SGDLS, CDR2 YYNGEE. V gave up 4 bases and J gave up 7 bases, with 18 bases separating them. The CDR3 is 15 residues long. Sequences were obtained from naive CD8+ T cells from blood, with Jurkat cell RNA spiked in. The subset here: FACS-sorted CD8+CD4-CCR7+CD45RA+ naive T cells. V is TRBV9 and J is TRBJ1-5; tentative D call: TRBD1 (6 bases). This TCR was sampled from a human donor in good health. Some libraries in this study had Jurkat cell RNA spiked in. The CDR3 loop reads CASSYEGGISQPQHF. CDR3 DNA: TGTGCCAGCAGCTACGAGGGGGGAATAAGCCAGCCCCAGCATTTT.